The 27 T cell receptor beta chains reported below all come from one sample, sequenced in a study of OX40 agonist ivuxolimab in advanced cancers. Sequencing used immunoSEQ multiplex PCR; TCRdb keeps in-frame clones, though not all of them. The sample consists of over 14,000 clones, around 70% of them appearing once. Sequencing used CD4+ or CD8+ T cells sorted from blood, obtained in a trial of the OX40 agonist ivuxolimab. The receptors originated from an adult with an advanced solid tumor such as melanoma, head and neck, liver or kidney cancer.

V usage is TRBV5-6 and J usage is TRBJ1-1; a weak D match, TRBD1 (5 bases). Trimming took off 0 bases at V and 0 bases at J, with 9 bases between the two ends. This CDR3 has 15 residues. Germline assignment: CDR1 SGHDT and CDR2 YYEEEE. The CDR3 sequence is CASSLEEGLNTEAFF. The DNA for the CDR3 is TGTGCCAGCAGCTTGGAAGAGGGACTGAACACTGAAGCTTTCTTT.

V usage is TRBV7-3 and J usage is TRBJ2-3; 10 bases match TRBD2. The CDR3 is 17 amino acids. The germline V gene encodes CDR1 SGHTA and CDR2 FQGTGA. Germline trimming cut 2 bases from V and 3 bases from J; bases unmatched to any gene: 8. The CDR3 here is CASSLSRAGGATDTQYF. In DNA form, the CDR3 reads TGTGCCAGCAGCTTATCCCGAGCGGGAGGGGCGACAGATACGCAGTATTTT.

This clone appeared a few times. The chain has TRBV11-2 and TRBJ2-1, with 12 positions matching TRBD2. This CDR3 contains 18 residues. The V and J ends lost 0 bases and 4 bases, in that order; junction bases with no gene match: 7. Germline CDR1 reads SGHAT; CDR2 reads FQNNGV. The CDR3 bases are TGTGCCAGCAGCTTAGATAAACGGACTAGCGGGAAATACAATGAGCAGTTCTTC. Its protein product is CASSLDKRTSGKYNEQFF.

The chain joins TRBV21-1 to TRBJ1-2. TRBV21-1 corresponds to a pseudogene. The CDR3 is made up of 13 amino acids. This CDR3 is CASSGFMLGGYTF. Here the CDR3 DNA reads TGTGCCAGCAGTGGTTTCATGTTGGGGGGCTACACCTTC.

The chain uses TRBV5-4 and TRBJ2-7; D remains unclear. The CDR3 loop spans 13 amino acids. CDR1 is SGHNT and CDR2 is YYREEE in the germline V gene (reference sequence). Trimming stripped 4 bases from V and 3 bases from J, with 11 bases between. CDR3 coding DNA: TGTGCCAGCAGCGCTGGACGGTACTACGAGCAGTACTTC. This gives the protein CASSAGRYYEQYF.

V is TRBV11-1 and J is TRBJ2-1, with TRBD2 matching over 10 bases. Germline values: CDR1 SGHAT, CDR2 FQDESV (reference sequence). The J segment lost 12 bases and the V segment lost 4 bases, leaving 9 bases of the junction unmatched. The CDR3 covers 14 residues. CDR3 nucleotide sequence: TGTGCCAGCAGCTCGGCCCTAGCGGGAGTGGGGCAGTTCTTC. It encodes CASSSALAGVGQFF.

This chain joins TRBV29-1 and TRBJ1-2; 9 positions agree with TRBD1. Trimming at V came to 6 bases and at J to 4 bases, leaving 3 bases not matched to a gene. CDR1 and CDR2 (germline): SQVTM, ANQGSEA. This CDR3 has 12 amino acids. CDR3 sequence (DNA): TGCAGCGTGGACAGGGGCGGCTATGGCTACACCTTC. It encodes CSVDRGGYGYTF. Full variable domain (rest looked up from reference TRBV29-1 and TRBJ1-2): SAVISQKPSRDICQRGTSLTIQCQVDSQVTMMFWYRQQPGQSLTLIATANQGSEATYESGFVIDKFPISRPNLTFSTLTVSNMSPEDSSIYLCSVDRGGYGYTFGSGTRLTVV.

In DNA, the CDR3 is TGTGCCAGCAGCTTAGATGGACAGGGGGCTTTCTACGAGCAGTACTTC. As protein: CASSLDGQGAFYEQYF. V usage is TRBV11-2 and J usage is TRBJ2-7, with 11 bases identical to TRBD1. The ends lost 0 bases at V and 3 bases at J; junction bases unmatched: 4. CDR3 length: 16 residues. From germline, CDR1 is SGHAT and CDR2 FQNNGV. The variable domain in full, completed from reference TRBV11-2 and TRBJ2-7, reads EAGVAQSPRYKIIEKRQSVAFWCNPISGHATLYWYQQILGQGPKLLIQFQNNGVVDDSQLPKDRFSAERLKGVDSTLKIQPAKLEDSAVYLCASSLDGQGAFYEQYFGPGTRLTVT.

The V gene is TRBV30, the J gene TRBJ2-7; a possible D gene is TRBD2 (5 bases). Germline loops: CDR1 GTSNPN, CDR2 SVGIG (reference sequence). V was shortened by 7 bases and J by 5 bases, with 18 bases between the two germline ends. The CDR3 covers 13 residues. CDR3 protein: CAFSYSTRDEQYF. The CDR3 region has the DNA TGTGCCTTCTCCTATTCGACGCGGGACGAGCAGTACTTC. Drawing the rest from reference TRBV30 and TRBJ2-7, the complete variable domain is SQTIHQWPATLVQPVGSPLSLECTVEGTSNPNLYWYRQAAGRGLQLLFYSVGIGQISSEVPQNLSASRPQDRQFILSSKKLLLSDSGFYLCAFSYSTRDEQYFGPGTRLTVT.

The chain carries TRBV7-9 and TRBJ2-5; D not certain. The J call may not be correct, given that the DNA end is closer to TRBJ2-7. The CDR3 length is 11 residues. Germline V gives CDR1 SEHNR, CDR2 FQNEAQ (reference sequence). CDR3 coding DNA: TGTGCCAGCAGGGAAATGGGCGAGCAGTACTTC. Its translation: CASREMGEQYF.

This clone was found a few times. The rearrangement links TRBV7-8 to TRBJ1-4, with TRBD1 matching over 10 bases. CDR1 is SGHVS, CDR2 FQNEAQ, per germline. Unmatched junction bases numbered 4, after V lost 8 bases and J lost 7 bases. This CDR3 region has 13 residues. CDR3 in DNA: TGTGCCAGCGGGACAGGGGTTAGTGAAAAACTGTTTTTT. As protein: CASGTGVSEKLFF.

The chain employs TRBV14 and TRBJ1-3, with a possible D match to TRBD1 (5 bases). CDR3 length: 14 residues. The germline V gene encodes CDR1 SGHDN and CDR2 FVKESK. The V and J ends lost 1 base and 5 bases respectively, with 9 bases between them. CDR3: CASSQAGQRNTIYF. CDR3 coding DNA: TGTGCCAGCAGCCAAGCAGGGCAAAGAAACACCATATATTTT.

The chain has TRBV29-1 and TRBJ1-1, with D possibly matching TRBD1 (5 bases). V shed 7 bases and J shed 4 bases, with 22 bases lying between them. This CDR3 is 15 amino acids long. From germline, CDR1 is SQVTM and CDR2 ANQGSEA. This CDR3 reads CSAEGLGVRGTEAFF. The DNA of the CDR3 is TGCAGCGCGGAGGGGCTTGGGGTTCGAGGCACTGAAGCTTTCTTT.

This chain connects TRBV6-4 to TRBJ2-5, with D unclear. Germline V gene lookup returns CDR1 MRHNA and CDR2 SNTAGT. V dropped 4 bases and J dropped 1 base, with 10 bases sitting between them. This CDR3 region has 14 residues. The DNA for the CDR3 is TGTGCCAGCAGTGCACAACCGGGCCAAGAGACCCAGTACTTC. Amino acid sequence: CASSAQPGQETQYF.

This clone has a single count. The CDR3 region has the DNA TGTGCCAGCAGTTTAGCTAGCGCTTTAACAGATACGCAGTATTTT. Translating it yields CASSLASALTDTQYF. The rearrangement joins TRBV27 to TRBJ2-3; D may be TRBD2 (6 bases). The germline V and J ends were trimmed by 2 bases and 3 bases, with 12 bases remaining between them. This CDR3 region has 15 residues. Per the germline V gene, CDR1 is MNHEY and CDR2 is SMNVEV (reference sequence).

This clone is labeled as medium-sized. The chain joins TRBV9 to TRBJ2-1; D is uncertain. Germline CDR1 reads SGDLS; CDR2 reads YYNGEE. The CDR3 runs to 12 residues. V lost 0 bases and J lost 7, with 5 bases in between. CDR3: CASSVVENEQFF. For the CDR3, the DNA is TGTGCCAGCAGCGTAGTAGAGAATGAGCAGTTCTTC. Looking up the rest from reference TRBV9 and TRBJ2-1 gives the full variable domain: DSGVTQTPKHLITATGQRVTLRCSPRSGDLSVYWYQQSLDQGLQFLIQYYNGEERAKGNILERFSAQQFPDLHSELNLSSLELGDSALYFCASSVVENEQFFGPGTRLTVL.

The chain couples TRBV29-1 to TRBJ2-7; D gene uncertain. The germline CDR1 and CDR2 sequences are SQVTM and ANQGSEA. This CDR3 has 14 residues. Trimming took off 4 bases at V and 0 bases at J, with 13 bases between the two ends. In DNA, the CDR3 is TGCAGCGTTGGGTCCGACTCGGACTCCTACGAGCAGTACTTC. Translating it yields CSVGSDSDSYEQYF.

V and J are TRBV29-1 and TRBJ2-4, with D tentatively TRBD1 (6 bases). The V and J ends lost 0 bases and 1 base respectively, with 16 bases between them. This CDR3 spans 17 amino acids. The germline gives CDR1 SQVTM, CDR2 ANQGSEA. The CDR3 nucleotides read TGCAGCGTTGAAGAGTCGGATCAGGGGTGGGCCAAAAACATTCAGTACTTC. Translation gives CSVEESDQGWAKNIQYF.

This clone appeared a single time. V is TRBV2 and J is TRBJ2-7; 11 bases fit TRBD2. V was clipped by 10 bases and J by 3 bases; unmatched bases: 8. The CDR3 has 14 amino acids. From germline, CDR1 is SNHLY and CDR2 FYNNEI. The chain's CDR3 is CAIQTSGNRYEQYF. The CDR3 DNA reads TGTGCCATCCAGACTAGCGGGAACCGCTACGAGCAGTACTTC.

V and J are TRBV29-1 and TRBJ2-6, with D maybe TRBD2 (5 bases). V gave up 6 bases and J gave up 0 bases, with 12 bases separating them. Germline loops: CDR1 SQVTM, CDR2 ANQGSEA. The CDR3 runs 15 residues. The CDR3 DNA follows: TGCAGCGTAGGAGGTTCACCCTCTGGGGCCAACGTCCTGACTTTC. This encodes CSVGGSPSGANVLTF.

This clone turned up a few times. The chain couples TRBV27 to TRBJ2-1; D is ambiguous. Germline V CDR1 and CDR2: MNHEY, SMNVEV (reference sequence). The V end was cut by 3 bases, the J end by 2 bases, with 8 bases between. The CDR3 contains 14 residues. The CDR3 here is CASSFVGTYNEQFF. In DNA, the CDR3 is TGTGCCAGCAGTTTTGTGGGAACCTACAATGAGCAGTTCTTC.

The chain carries TRBV11-2 and TRBJ2-1; D is unclear. V was shortened by 3 bases and J by 4 bases, with 10 bases between the two germline ends. The germline V gene encodes CDR1 SGHAT and CDR2 FQNNGV. This CDR3 has 14 residues. Written as DNA, the CDR3 is TGTGCCAGCAGCTTCGTGTATGGATACAATGAGCAGTTCTTC. Residues: CASSFVYGYNEQFF.

The sample holds a few counts of this clone. V usage is TRBV4-2 and J usage is TRBJ1-1, with D possibly TRBD1 on 5 matching bases. Germline CDR1 reads LGHNA; CDR2 reads YNFKEQ. The V gene lost 1 base and the J gene lost 4 bases, with 19 bases spanning the gap. The CDR3 is 17 residues long. CDR3 DNA sequence: TGTGCCAGCAGCCAAGCTTTGTCTGGGGGTATTGGCACTGAAGCTTTCTTT. Translating it yields CASSQALSGGIGTEAFF.

The rearrangement uses TRBV11-2 and TRBJ2-1; D is unresolved. Germline V gene lookup returns CDR1 SGHAT and CDR2 FQNNGV. This CDR3 region has 12 residues. V gave up 5 bases and J gave up 5 bases, with 7 bases separating them. CDR3 sequence reads: CASSPNNNEQFF. The CDR3 nucleotides read TGTGCCAGCAGCCCCAATAACAATGAGCAGTTCTTC.

This clone was detected a few times. V gene TRBV6-5 combines with J gene TRBJ1-4; a possible D gene is TRBD1 (6 bases). The CDR3 length is 14 residues. Trimming took 2 bases from V and 8 from J, leaving 12 bases between them. CDR1 and CDR2 from the germline V gene are MNHEY and SVGAGI. CDR3 residues: CASSYVQGHEKLFF. As DNA, the CDR3 is TGTGCCAGCAGTTACGTACAGGGCCACGAAAAACTGTTTTTT.

The chain uses TRBV6-1 and TRBJ1-1; D not certain. Trimming pared 3 bases from V and 7 bases from J, leaving 12 bases between. There are 13 residues in the CDR3. Per germline, CDR1 MNHNS and CDR2 SASEGT. The CDR3 reads CASSDLNGGEAFF. In DNA form, the CDR3 reads TGTGCCAGCAGTGATTTGAACGGAGGTGAAGCTTTCTTT.

This rearrangement joins TRBV11-1 to TRBJ2-7; D may be TRBD2 (6 bases). The germline V and J ends were trimmed by 5 bases and 3 bases, with 29 bases remaining between them. The CDR3 sequence is 19 residues long. From germline, CDR1 is SGHAT and CDR2 FQDESV (reference sequence). The CDR3: CASSPRWGDGTEKHYEQYF. The CDR3 DNA is TGTGCCAGCAGCCCGCGGTGGGGGGATGGGACCGAGAAACACTACGAGCAGTACTTC.